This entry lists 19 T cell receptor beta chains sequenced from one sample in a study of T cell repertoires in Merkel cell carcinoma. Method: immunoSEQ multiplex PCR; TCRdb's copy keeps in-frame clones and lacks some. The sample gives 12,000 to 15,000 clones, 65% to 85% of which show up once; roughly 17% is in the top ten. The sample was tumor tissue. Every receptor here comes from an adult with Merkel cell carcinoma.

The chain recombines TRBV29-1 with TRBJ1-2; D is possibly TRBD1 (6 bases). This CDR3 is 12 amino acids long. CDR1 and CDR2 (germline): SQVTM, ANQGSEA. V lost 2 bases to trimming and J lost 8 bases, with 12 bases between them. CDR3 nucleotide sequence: TGCAGCGTTGAACACAGGGCCGGAGGCTACACCTTC. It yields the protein CSVEHRAGGYTF.

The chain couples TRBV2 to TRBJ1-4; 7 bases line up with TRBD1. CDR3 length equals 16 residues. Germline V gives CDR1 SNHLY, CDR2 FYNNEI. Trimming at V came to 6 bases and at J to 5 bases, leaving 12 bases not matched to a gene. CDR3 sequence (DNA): TGTGCCAGCAGCCCCCGCAGGGGGACCGTCAATGAAAAACTGTTTTTT. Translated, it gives CASSPRRGTVNEKLFF.

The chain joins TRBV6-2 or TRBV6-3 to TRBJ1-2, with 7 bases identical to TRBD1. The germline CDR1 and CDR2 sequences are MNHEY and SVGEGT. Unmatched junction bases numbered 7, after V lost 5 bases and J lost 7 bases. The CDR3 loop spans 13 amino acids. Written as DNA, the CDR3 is TGTGCCAGCAGTAAACCACAGGGGTTTGGCTACACCTTC. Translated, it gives CASSKPQGFGYTF.

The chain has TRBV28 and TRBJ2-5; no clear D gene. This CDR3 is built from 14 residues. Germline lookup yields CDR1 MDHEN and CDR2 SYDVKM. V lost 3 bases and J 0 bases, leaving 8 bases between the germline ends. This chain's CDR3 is CASSFPAYQETQYF. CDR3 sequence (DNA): TGTGCCAGCAGTTTCCCAGCGTACCAAGAGACCCAGTACTTC. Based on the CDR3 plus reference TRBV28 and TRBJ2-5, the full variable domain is DVKVTQSSRYLVKRTGEKVFLECVQDMDHENMFWYRQDPGLGLRLIYFSYDVKMKEKGDIPEGYSVSREKKERFSLILESASTNQTSMYLCASSFPAYQETQYFGPGTRLLVL.

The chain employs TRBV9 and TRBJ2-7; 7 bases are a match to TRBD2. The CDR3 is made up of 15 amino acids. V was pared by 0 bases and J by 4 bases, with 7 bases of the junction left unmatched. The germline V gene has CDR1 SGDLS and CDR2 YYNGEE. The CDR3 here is CASSVAAASGYEQYF. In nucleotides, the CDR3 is TGTGCCAGCAGCGTAGCGGCAGCTAGCGGATACGAGCAGTACTTC.

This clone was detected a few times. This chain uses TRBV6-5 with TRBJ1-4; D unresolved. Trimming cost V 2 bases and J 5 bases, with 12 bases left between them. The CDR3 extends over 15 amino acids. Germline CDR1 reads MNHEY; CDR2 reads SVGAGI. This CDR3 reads CASSYGTARNEKLFF. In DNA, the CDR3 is TGTGCCAGCAGTTACGGAACAGCCCGAAATGAAAAACTGTTTTTT.

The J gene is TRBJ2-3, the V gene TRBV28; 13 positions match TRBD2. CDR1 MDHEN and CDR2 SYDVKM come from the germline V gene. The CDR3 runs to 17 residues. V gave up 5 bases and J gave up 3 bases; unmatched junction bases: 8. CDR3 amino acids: CASSHGLAGERTDTQYF. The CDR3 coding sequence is TGTGCCAGCAGTCACGGACTAGCGGGAGAACGAACAGATACGCAGTATTTT.

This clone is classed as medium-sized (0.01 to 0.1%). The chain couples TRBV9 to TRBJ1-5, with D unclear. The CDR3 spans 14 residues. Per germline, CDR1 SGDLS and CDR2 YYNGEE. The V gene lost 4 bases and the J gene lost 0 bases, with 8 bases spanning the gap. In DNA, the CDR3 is TGTGCCAGCAGCTCCGGCGGTAGCAATCAGCCCCAGCATTTT. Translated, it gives CASSSGGSNQPQHF.

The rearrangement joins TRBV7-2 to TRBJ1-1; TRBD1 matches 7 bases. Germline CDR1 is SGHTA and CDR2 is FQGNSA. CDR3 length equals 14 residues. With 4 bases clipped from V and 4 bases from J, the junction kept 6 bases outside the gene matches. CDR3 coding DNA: TGTGCCAGCAGCTCCCATCCAGGGGGCACTGAAGCTTTCTTT. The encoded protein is CASSSHPGGTEAFF.

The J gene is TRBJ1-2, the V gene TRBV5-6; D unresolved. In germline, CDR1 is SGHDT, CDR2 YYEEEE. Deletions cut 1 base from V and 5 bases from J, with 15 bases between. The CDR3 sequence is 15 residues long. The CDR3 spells CASSLYYSPSYGYTF. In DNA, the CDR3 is TGTGCCAGCAGCTTGTATTACAGCCCCTCTTATGGCTACACCTTC.

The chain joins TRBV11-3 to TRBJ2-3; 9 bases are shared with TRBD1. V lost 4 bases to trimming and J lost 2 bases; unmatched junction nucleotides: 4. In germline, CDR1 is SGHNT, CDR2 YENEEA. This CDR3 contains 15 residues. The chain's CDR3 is CASSSGQGVTDTQYF. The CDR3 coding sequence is TGTGCCAGCAGCTCGGGACAGGGTGTCACAGATACGCAGTATTTT.

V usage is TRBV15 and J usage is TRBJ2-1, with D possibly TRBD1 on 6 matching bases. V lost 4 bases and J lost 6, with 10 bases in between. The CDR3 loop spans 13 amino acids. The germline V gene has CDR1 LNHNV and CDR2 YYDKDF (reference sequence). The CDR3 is CATSIGQLNEQFF. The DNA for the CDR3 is TGTGCCACCAGCATTGGACAGCTCAATGAGCAGTTCTTC.

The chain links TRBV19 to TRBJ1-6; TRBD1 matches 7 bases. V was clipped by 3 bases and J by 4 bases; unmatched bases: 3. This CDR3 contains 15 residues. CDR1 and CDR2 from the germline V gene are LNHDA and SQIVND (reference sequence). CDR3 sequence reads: CASSILGQYNSPLHF. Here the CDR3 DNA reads TGTGCCAGTAGTATTTTGGGACAGTATAATTCACCCCTCCACTTT.

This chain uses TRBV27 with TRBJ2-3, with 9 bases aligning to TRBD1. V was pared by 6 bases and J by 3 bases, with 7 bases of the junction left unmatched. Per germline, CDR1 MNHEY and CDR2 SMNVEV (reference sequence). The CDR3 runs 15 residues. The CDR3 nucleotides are TGTGCCAGCAGGGACAGGGGCCTGGGGACAGATACGCAGTATTTT. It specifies CASRDRGLGTDTQYF.

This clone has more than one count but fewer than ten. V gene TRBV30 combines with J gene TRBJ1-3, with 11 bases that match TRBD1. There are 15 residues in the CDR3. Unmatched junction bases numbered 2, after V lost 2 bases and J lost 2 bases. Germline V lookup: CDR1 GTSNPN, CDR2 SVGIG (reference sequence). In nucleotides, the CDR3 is TGTGCCTGGAGTCCGGGACAGGGGGCTGGAAACACCATATATTTT. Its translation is CAWSPGQGAGNTIYF.

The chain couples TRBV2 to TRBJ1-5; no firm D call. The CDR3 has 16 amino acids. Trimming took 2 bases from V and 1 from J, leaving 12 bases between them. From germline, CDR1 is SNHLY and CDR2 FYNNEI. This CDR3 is CASSEREGWSNQPQHF. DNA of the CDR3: TGTGCCAGCAGTGAAAGGGAGGGATGGAGCAATCAGCCCCAGCATTTT.

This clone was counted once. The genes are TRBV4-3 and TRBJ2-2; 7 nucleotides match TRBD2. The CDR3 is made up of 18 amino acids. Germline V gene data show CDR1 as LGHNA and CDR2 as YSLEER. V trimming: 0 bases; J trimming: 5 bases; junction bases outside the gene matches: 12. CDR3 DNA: TGCGCCAGCAGCCAAGATTCGTGGGAGGGCCTCTGGACCGGGGAGCTGTTTTTT. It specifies CASSQDSWEGLWTGELFF.

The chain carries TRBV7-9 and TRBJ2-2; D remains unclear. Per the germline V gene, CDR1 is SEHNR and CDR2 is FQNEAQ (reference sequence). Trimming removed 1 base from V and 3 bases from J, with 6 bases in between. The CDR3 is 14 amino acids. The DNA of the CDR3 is TGTGCCAGCAGCTTAGGGCGGTACACCGGGGAGCTGTTTTTT. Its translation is CASSLGRYTGELFF.

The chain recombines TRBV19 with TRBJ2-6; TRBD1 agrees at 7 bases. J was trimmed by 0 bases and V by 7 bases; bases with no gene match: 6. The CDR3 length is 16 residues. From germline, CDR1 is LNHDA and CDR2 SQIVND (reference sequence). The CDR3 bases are TGTGCCAGTACCAGACAGGGTAACTCTGGGGCCAACGTCCTGACTTTC. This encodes CASTRQGNSGANVLTF. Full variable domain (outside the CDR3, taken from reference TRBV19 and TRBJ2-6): DGGITQSPKYLFRKEGQNVTLSCEQNLNHDAMYWYRQDPGQGLRLIYYSQIVNDFQKGDIAEGYSVSREKKESFPLTVTSAQKNPTAFYLCASTRQGNSGANVLTFGAGSRLTVL.